This T cell receptor (beta chain) was retrieved from a study of post-analysis software for immune sequencing data (dated by TCRdb to 2015 to 2017). The study in broad terms: Recorded disease courses included relapsing-remitting, secondary progressive and progressive-relapsing multiple sclerosis, with some patients lacking subtype annotation. A subset of samples was prepared in parallel using single-end sample barcoding, then pooled and co-amplified after Illumina adapter ligation. Patient repertoires were compared against roughly 12 previously published healthy control repertoires from donors aged about 6 to 27 years. General conclusions and limits of the study: Direct clustering with F measure showed strong co-clustering of samples prepared in the same batch, prompting a batch-effect correction. Compared with controls, multiple sclerosis patients had significantly lower normalized Chao1 diversity, a finding suggesting substantial peripheral T-cell clonal expansion. Roughly 5 TRBV segments, including TRBV5-6, TRBV5-1 and TRBV20-1, were significantly more frequent in patients than controls. The multiple sclerosis patient group was slightly younger than the control group.

As concerns this clonotype: The antigen this receptor binds is unknown. There are no base qualities to consult, and no much larger clone falls within one base.

The library came from PCR. Sequenced using an Illumina HiSeq 2500. To reduce PCR and sequencing biases, unique molecular identifiers were incorporated into the TCR beta cDNA libraries. Roughly 500,000 cDNA molecules were obtained per 1 to 10 million input T cells, so each molecule approximated one T cell. The same protocol used for the earlier healthy control dataset was applied to prepare and sequence the patient libraries. Within a given batch, samples were prepared together, multiplexed and sequenced on the same HiSeq lane. In the authors' own workflow: Raw barcoded reads were processed with MIGEC, and single-read molecular identifier groups were discarded before consensus assembly and CDR3 extraction. Clonotype tables were post-analysed with VDJtools, and diversity was normalized by down-sampling all datasets to the smallest sample size. Repertoire overlap clustering matched CDR3 amino acid but not nucleotide sequences to correct batch-related cross-sample contamination. TCRdb ran its own pipeline on the public reads, namely fastp trimming at Q25 and MiXCR clone calling, and kept in-frame beta chains. Each record represents a unique CDR3 protein, reported with the most common genes and DNA among its rows. TCRdb, rather than the study authors, made the V and J calls. Across this sample there are 600,000 to 750,000 distinct CDR3 sequences, with about 60% seen only once. The ten largest clones represent approximately 10% of the sample.

After removal of 2 bases from V and 6 bases from J, the junction retains 4 bases not matched to a gene. The CDR3 goes from the cysteine to the phenylalanine over 15 residues. The entry retains the CDR3 DNA only, 45 bases that are in frame from base 1. The germline V gene provides CDR1 SGHRS and CDR2 YFSETQ. To demonstrate the VDJtools post-analysis software, the study profiled TCR beta repertoires from the peripheral blood of around 13 young patients with multiple sclerosis. The multiple sclerosis patients were children and adolescents between roughly 6 and 16 years of age. The sequence derives from a girl aged 2 to 10 with multiple sclerosis. The rearrangement combines TRBV5-1 with TRBJ2-1; TRBD2 aligns with 11 central bases. Sequencing was done on a sample of blood. The bases are TGCGCCAGCAGCTTTAGCGGGAGGGCCCCCAATGAGCAGTTCTTC. Its protein product is CASSFSGRAPNEQFF.